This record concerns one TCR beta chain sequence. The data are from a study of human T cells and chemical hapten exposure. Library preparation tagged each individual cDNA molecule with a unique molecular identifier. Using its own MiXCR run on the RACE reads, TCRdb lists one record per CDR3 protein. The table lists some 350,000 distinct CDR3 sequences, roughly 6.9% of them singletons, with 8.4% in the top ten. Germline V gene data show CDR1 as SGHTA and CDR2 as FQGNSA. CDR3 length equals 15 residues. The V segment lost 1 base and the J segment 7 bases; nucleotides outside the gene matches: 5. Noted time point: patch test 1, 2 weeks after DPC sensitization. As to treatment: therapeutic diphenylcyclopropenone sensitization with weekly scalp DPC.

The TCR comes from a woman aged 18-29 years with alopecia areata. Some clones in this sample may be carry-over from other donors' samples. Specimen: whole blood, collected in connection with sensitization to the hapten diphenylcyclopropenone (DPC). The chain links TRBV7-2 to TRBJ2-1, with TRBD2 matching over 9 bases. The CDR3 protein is CASSLEPAGGNEQFF. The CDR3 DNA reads TGTGCCAGCAGCTTAGAACCAGCGGGGGGTAATGAGCAGTTCTTC.